Following are 32 T cell receptor beta chains from one sample sequenced in a study of T cell responses to AZD1222 COVID-19 vaccine. Sequencing was performed with immunoSEQ multiplex PCR; in TCRdb, only in-frame clones are kept and a portion is missing. The sample has fewer than 130,000 clones, around nine tenths seen once; the top ten hold roughly 14%. The sample here was peripheral blood, taken 28 days after the second AZD1222 dose. All receptors derive from an adult who received the AZD1222 COVID-19 vaccine.

V and J are TRBV12-2 and TRBJ1-5; the D call TRBD1 from the table was never checked on the DNA. TRBV12-2 is listed as a pseudogene. The CDR3 sequence is 13 residues long. In DNA, the CDR3 is TGTGCAAGTCGCTCAGGGGACAATCAGCCCCAGCATTTT. It codes for CASRSGDNQPQHF.

This clone came up once. The V call is TRBV4-2, the J call TRBJ2-3; D remains ambiguous. Germline CDR1 is LGHNA and CDR2 is YNFKEQ. The CDR3 contains 12 residues. The V gene lost 1 base and the J gene lost 4 bases, with 3 bases spanning the gap. Here the CDR3 DNA reads TGTGCCAGCAGCCAAGTCCCAGATACGCAGTATTTT. As protein: CASSQVPDTQYF.

This clone was found once. For the CDR3, the DNA is TGTGCCAGCAGCTTGGCCACCATCGGGACCTACGAGCAGTACTTC. The encoded protein is CASSLATIGTYEQYF. The V gene is TRBV5-6, the J gene TRBJ2-7; tentatively, D is TRBD2 (5 bases). The CDR3 is 15 amino acids. Germline lookup yields CDR1 SGHDT and CDR2 YYEEEE. Trimming shortened V by 0 bases and J by 2 bases, and 12 bases separated the two germline ends.

This clone has only a few counts. This chain links TRBV23-1 with TRBJ1-5, with D unresolved. TRBV23-1 is labeled an ORF, and its function is uncertain. The CDR3 spans 11 residues. The V and J ends lost 5 bases and 5 bases respectively, with 4 bases between them. The CDR3 loop reads CASSSDQPQHF. For the CDR3, the DNA is TGCGCCAGCAGTTCAGATCAGCCCCAGCATTTT.

The V and J genes are TRBV7-9 and TRBJ1-5; 7 bases map to TRBD1. The CDR3 totals 13 residues. V was clipped by 4 bases and J by 4 bases; unmatched bases: 1. The V gene's germline CDR1 is SEHNR and CDR2 FQNEAQ (reference sequence). The CDR3 DNA follows: TGTGCCAGCAGCTCACAGGGGAATCAGCCCCAGCATTTT. It encodes CASSSQGNQPQHF. The full variable domain, its missing parts supplied by reference TRBV7-9 and TRBJ1-5, is DTGVSQNPRHKITKRGQNVTFRCDPISEHNRLYWYRQTLGQGPEFLTYFQNEAQLEKSRLLSDRFSAERPKGSFSTLEIQRTEQGDSAMYLCASSSQGNQPQHFGDGTRLSIL.

J is TRBJ2-5 and V is TRBV28; the match to TRBD1 covers 8 bases. There are 16 residues in the CDR3. V trimming: 4 bases; J trimming: 5 bases; junction bases outside the gene matches: 12. CDR1 and CDR2 (germline): MDHEN, SYDVKM. The CDR3 loop reads CASSSSPGGVGETQYF. The DNA for the CDR3 is TGTGCCAGCAGTTCCTCCCCAGGGGGCGTTGGGGAGACCCAGTACTTC.

The gene calls are TRBV6-5 and TRBJ1-5; 7 nucleotides line up with TRBD1. V shed 0 bases and J 11 bases; nucleotides not matched to a gene: 7. Per germline, CDR1 MNHEY and CDR2 SVGAGI. This CDR3 contains 14 residues. This CDR3 is CASSYSRTGAAQHF. CDR3 bases: TGTGCCAGCAGTTACTCGAGGACAGGCGCAGCCCAGCATTTT.

V gene TRBV5-1 combines with J gene TRBJ1-2; 8 bases map to TRBD1. CDR1 and CDR2 from the germline V gene are SGHRS and YFSETQ. The CDR3 totals 13 residues. V lost 4 bases and J lost 8; bases outside the gene matches: 7. The CDR3 DNA reads as TGCGCCAGCAGCCTGGACAGGGTGGGCGGCTACACCTTC. Translation gives CASSLDRVGGYTF.

The rearrangement uses TRBV2 and TRBJ2-1; 9 nucleotides align to TRBD2. The CDR3 contains 14 residues. CDR1 and CDR2 (germline): SNHLY, FYNNEI. The trim removed 6 bases at V and 7 bases at J, leaving 7 bases unmatched. In DNA form, the CDR3 reads TGTGCCAGCAGCCCAAGCGGGGGGACAAATGAGCAGTTCTTC. Its translation is CASSPSGGTNEQFF.

The rearrangement uses TRBV5-4 and TRBJ2-3; 8 bases are a match to TRBD2. Germline V gives CDR1 SGHNT, CDR2 YYREEE (reference sequence). The CDR3 is made up of 16 amino acids. Trimming removed 4 bases from V and 5 bases from J; junction bases left unmatched: 12. The CDR3 protein is CASSIDGGAYGDTQYF. As DNA, the CDR3 is TGTGCCAGCAGCATAGACGGGGGGGCGTACGGAGATACGCAGTATTTT. Full variable domain (missing parts from reference TRBV5-4 and TRBJ2-3): ETGVTQSPTHLIKTRGQQVTLRCSSQSGHNTVSWYQQALGQGPQFIFQYYREEENGRGNFPPRFSGLQFPNYSSELNVNALELDDSALYLCASSIDGGAYGDTQYFGPGTRLTVL.

The chain recombines TRBV9 with TRBJ1-5; D is unclear. Germline V gene data show CDR1 as SGDLS and CDR2 as YYNGEE. This CDR3 is built from 13 residues. V lost 3 bases and J lost 4, with 8 bases in between. The CDR3, as DNA: TGTGCCAGCAGCGCATCCCCGAATCAGCCCCAGCATTTT. Amino acids: CASSASPNQPQHF.

This clone has just one count. The V and J genes are TRBV19 and TRBJ1-2; D gene ambiguous. The V gene lost 5 bases and the J gene lost 8 bases, with 21 bases spanning the gap. From germline, CDR1 is LNHDA and CDR2 SQIVND (reference sequence). The CDR3 has 15 residues. Here the CDR3 reads CASSRRGPTLKGYTF. The CDR3 coding sequence is TGTGCCAGTAGTCGTCGAGGGCCTACCCTGAAGGGCTACACCTTC.

This clone was recorded a few times. The gene calls are TRBV7-9 and TRBJ2-7, with unresolved D. Trimming took off 5 bases at V and 1 base at J, with 9 bases between the two ends. CDR1 and CDR2 (germline): SEHNR, FQNEAQ (reference sequence). CDR3 length: 13 residues. The CDR3 sequence is CASSPTISYEQYF. CDR3 coding DNA: TGTGCCAGCAGCCCTACCATTTCCTACGAGCAGTACTTC. The whole variable domain, remainder taken from reference TRBV7-9 and TRBJ2-7, is DTGVSQNPRHKITKRGQNVTFRCDPISEHNRLYWYRQTLGQGPEFLTYFQNEAQLEKSRLLSDRFSAERPKGSFSTLEIQRTEQGDSAMYLCASSPTISYEQYFGPGTRLTVT.

The chain employs TRBV30 and TRBJ1-2, with D possibly TRBD1 on 6 matching bases. Trimming took off 2 bases at V and 7 bases at J, with 11 bases between the two ends. Per the germline V gene, CDR1 is GTSNPN and CDR2 is SVGIG (reference sequence). This CDR3 comprises 12 residues. The CDR3 DNA reads as TGTGCCTGGAGTTGGCAGGGGAGTGGCTACACCTTC. It translates to CAWSWQGSGYTF. Full variable domain (outside the CDR3, taken from reference TRBV30 and TRBJ1-2): SQTIHQWPATLVQPVGSPLSLECTVEGTSNPNLYWYRQAAGRGLQLLFYSVGIGQISSEVPQNLSASRPQDRQFILSSKKLLLSDSGFYLCAWSWQGSGYTFGSGTRLTVV.

For the CDR3, the DNA is TGTGCCAGCAGCGTCCATGGGAGCGACGAGCAGTACTTC. Translating it yields CASSVHGSDEQYF. V usage is TRBV9 and J usage is TRBJ2-7, with D possibly being TRBD2 (5 bases). Germline CDR1 and CDR2: SGDLS and YYNGEE. V was shortened by 2 bases and J by 5 bases, with 11 bases between the two germline ends. This CDR3 spans 13 amino acids.

The CDR3 coding sequence is TGCGCCAGCGGCCGACAGGCCGACTCCTACGAGCAGTACTTC. Translating gives CASGRQADSYEQYF. V is TRBV5-1 and J is TRBJ2-7; a possible D gene is TRBD1 (6 bases). Trimming removed 7 bases from V and 0 bases from J, with 14 bases in between. Per the germline V gene, CDR1 is SGHRS and CDR2 is YFSETQ. The CDR3 covers 14 residues. The variable domain in full, with the rest retrieved from reference TRBV5-1 and TRBJ2-7, is KAGVTQTPRYLIKTRGQQVTLSCSPISGHRSVSWYQQTPGQGLQFLFEYFSETQRNKGNFPGRFSGRQFSNSRSEMNVSTLELGDSALYLCASGRQADSYEQYFGPGTRLTVT.

This clone appeared a few times. The chain carries TRBV3-1 (or the pseudogene TRBV3-2) and TRBJ1-4, with D hard to call. This CDR3 is 15 amino acids long. The germline gives CDR1 LGHDT, CDR2 YNNKEL (reference sequence). V was trimmed by 1 base and J by 8 bases, leaving 14 bases between them. The CDR3 nucleotides are TGTGCCAGCAGCCAAGGTCTTCTGTATAGCGAAAAACTGTTTTTT. It encodes CASSQGLLYSEKLFF.

The V gene is TRBV11-1, the J gene TRBJ2-1, with a weak D call TRBD2 (6 bases). Germline V gene lookup returns CDR1 SGHAT and CDR2 FQDESV (reference sequence). This CDR3 has 14 residues. The V gene lost 7 bases and the J gene lost 13 bases, with 23 bases spanning the gap. The CDR3 region is CASTRGDREPSQFF. CDR3 sequence (DNA): TGTGCCAGCACCCGAGGGGATCGGGAGCCTTCCCAGTTCTTC.

The chain uses TRBV16 and TRBJ1-5; tentatively, D is TRBD1 (5 bases). V was cut by 0 bases and J by 6 bases, with 15 bases left in between. This CDR3 has 16 residues. Germline V CDR1 and CDR2: KGHSY, FQNENV. This CDR3 is CASSQSEVGVGQPQHF. DNA of the CDR3: TGTGCCAGCAGCCAATCGGAGGTGGGGGTAGGTCAGCCCCAGCATTTT.

The gene calls are TRBV19 and TRBJ2-5, with 10 bases that match TRBD1. CDR3 length equals 16 residues. The V gene's germline CDR1 is LNHDA and CDR2 SQIVND (reference sequence). With 5 bases clipped from V and 3 bases from J, the junction kept 9 bases outside the gene matches. CDR3 nucleotide sequence: TGTGCCAGTAGTGTCCTCTCCGGGACAGGGGAAGAGACCCAGTACTTC. This sequence encodes CASSVLSGTGEETQYF. Complete variable domain (other parts from reference TRBV19 and TRBJ2-5): DGGITQSPKYLFRKEGQNVTLSCEQNLNHDAMYWYRQDPGQGLRLIYYSQIVNDFQKGDIAEGYSVSREKKESFPLTVTSAQKNPTAFYLCASSVLSGTGEETQYFGPGTRLLVL.

V is TRBV9 and J is TRBJ2-2, with D perhaps matching TRBD2 (6 bases). Trimming cost V 7 bases and J 4 bases, with 14 bases left between them. Germline loops: CDR1 SGDLS, CDR2 YYNGEE. The CDR3 extends over 14 amino acids. As DNA, the CDR3 is TGTGCCAGCGCCTCCGGGACTCTCACCGGGGAGCTGTTTTTT. This translates into CASASGTLTGELFF. The full variable domain, rest sourced from reference TRBV9 and TRBJ2-2, is DSGVTQTPKHLITATGQRVTLRCSPRSGDLSVYWYQQSLDQGLQFLIQYYNGEERAKGNILERFSAQQFPDLHSELNLSSLELGDSALYFCASASGTLTGELFFGEGSRLTVL.

This clone was counted a few times. The chain is built from TRBV5-1 and TRBJ2-7; TRBD1 agrees at 8 bases. This CDR3 has 15 amino acids. From germline, CDR1 is SGHRS and CDR2 YFSETQ. The V segment lost 2 bases and the J segment 6 bases; nucleotides outside the gene matches: 10. This CDR3 is CASSFQTGARGEQYF. CDR3 nucleotides: TGCGCCAGCAGCTTTCAGACAGGGGCTCGCGGCGAGCAGTACTTC.

V gene TRBV18 combines with J gene TRBJ1-6; D uncertain. Germline CDR1 and CDR2: KGHSH and LQKENI. Deletions cut 6 bases from V and 10 bases from J, with 16 bases between. The CDR3 runs to 14 residues. CDR3: CASSPGLERSPLHF. DNA of the CDR3: TGTGCCAGCTCGCCGGGCTTGGAAAGATCACCCCTCCACTTT.

The V call is TRBV24-1, the J call TRBJ2-7; no clear D gene. The CDR3 sequence is 12 residues long. V was shortened by 4 bases and J by 0 bases, with 3 bases between the two germline ends. In germline, CDR1 is KGHDR, CDR2 SFDVKD. DNA for the CDR3: TGTGCCACCAGTGACAGCTCCTACGAGCAGTACTTC. It specifies CATSDSSYEQYF.

J is TRBJ2-7 and V is TRBV7-9; 7 bases are a match to TRBD1. Per the germline V gene, CDR1 is SEHNR and CDR2 is FQNEAQ (reference sequence). The V segment lost 0 bases and the J segment 2 bases; nucleotides outside the gene matches: 7. CDR3 size: 16 residues. Written as DNA, the CDR3 is TGTGCCAGCAGCTTAGCTCCGGGACAGCGAGCCTACGAGCAGTACTTC. It translates to CASSLAPGQRAYEQYF. Complete variable domain (other parts from reference TRBV7-9 and TRBJ2-7): DTGVSQNPRHKITKRGQNVTFRCDPISEHNRLYWYRQTLGQGPEFLTYFQNEAQLEKSRLLSDRFSAERPKGSFSTLEIQRTEQGDSAMYLCASSLAPGQRAYEQYFGPGTRLTVT.

This sequence joins TRBV7-8 and TRBJ2-7; D remains ambiguous. Between the trimmed V and J ends, which lost 5 bases and 7 bases, there was a span of 12 bases. Germline values: CDR1 SGHVS, CDR2 FQNEAQ. The CDR3 runs to 12 residues. CDR3 loop: CASSANLGEQYF. The CDR3 region has the DNA TGTGCCAGCAGCGCGAATTTGGGGGAGCAGTACTTC.

The chain has TRBV6-5 and TRBJ2-7; 10 nucleotides align to TRBD1. Trimming at V came to 6 bases and at J to 3 bases, leaving 5 bases not matched to a gene. Per germline, CDR1 MNHEY and CDR2 SVGAGI. The CDR3 runs 14 residues. The CDR3 DNA sequence: TGTGCCAGCAGGCGGGACAGGGGCGACTACGAGCAGTACTTC. Translating it yields CASRRDRGDYEQYF.

This clone was counted a single time. J is TRBJ1-2 and V is TRBV28; a possible D gene is TRBD1 (5 bases). The germline gives CDR1 MDHEN, CDR2 SYDVKM. The V and J ends lost 5 bases and 4 bases respectively, with 14 bases between them. The CDR3 extends over 14 amino acids. As DNA, the CDR3 is TGTGCCAGCAGTCAGGGAATTGGGATCTATGGCTACACCTTC. This sequence encodes CASSQGIGIYGYTF.

The V gene is TRBV28, the J gene TRBJ1-5; TRBD1 might be the D (5 bases). V was trimmed by 6 bases and J by 6 bases, leaving 12 bases between them. The CDR3 loop spans 13 amino acids. Germline values: CDR1 MDHEN, CDR2 SYDVKM. The CDR3 loop is CASRGVGSQPQHF. CDR3 in DNA: TGTGCCAGCAGAGGGGTTGGGAGTCAGCCCCAGCATTTT.

V usage is TRBV27 and J usage is TRBJ1-1; D call uncertain. CDR1 and CDR2 (germline): MNHEY, SMNVEV (reference sequence). This CDR3 spans 13 amino acids. The ends were cut back, 0 bases at V and 8 bases at J, with 10 bases in the middle. This CDR3 reads CASSLSAQNEAFF. CDR3 sequence (DNA): TGTGCCAGCAGTTTATCGGCGCAAAACGAAGCTTTCTTT.

The chain employs TRBV11-2 and TRBJ2-2; unclear D gene. CDR1 is SGHAT, CDR2 FQNNGV, per germline. The CDR3 sequence is 12 residues long. V was shortened by 4 bases and J by 8 bases, with 8 bases between the two germline ends. The CDR3 coding sequence is TGTGCCAGCAGCTGGAACTCTGGGGAGCTGTTTTTT. Amino acid sequence: CASSWNSGELFF.

The chain combines TRBV5-1 with TRBJ2-7; D call uncertain. The germline V and J ends were trimmed by 2 bases and 2 bases, with 8 bases remaining between them. Germline assignment: CDR1 SGHRS and CDR2 YFSETQ. CDR3 length: 13 residues. CDR3 loop: CASSFAETYEQYF. The CDR3 region has the DNA TGCGCCAGCAGCTTCGCGGAGACCTACGAGCAGTACTTC.